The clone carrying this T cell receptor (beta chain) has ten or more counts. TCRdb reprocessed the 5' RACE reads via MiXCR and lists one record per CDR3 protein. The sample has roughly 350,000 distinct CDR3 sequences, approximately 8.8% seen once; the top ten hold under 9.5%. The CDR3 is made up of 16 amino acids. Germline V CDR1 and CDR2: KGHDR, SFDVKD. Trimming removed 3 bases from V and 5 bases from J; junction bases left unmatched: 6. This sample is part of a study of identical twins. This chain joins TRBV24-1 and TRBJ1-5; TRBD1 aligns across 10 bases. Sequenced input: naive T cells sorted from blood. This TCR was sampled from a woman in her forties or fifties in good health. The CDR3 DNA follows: TGTGCCACCAGTGATCCCGGACAGGGGGACGATCAGCCCCAGCATTTT. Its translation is CATSDPGQGDDQPQHF.